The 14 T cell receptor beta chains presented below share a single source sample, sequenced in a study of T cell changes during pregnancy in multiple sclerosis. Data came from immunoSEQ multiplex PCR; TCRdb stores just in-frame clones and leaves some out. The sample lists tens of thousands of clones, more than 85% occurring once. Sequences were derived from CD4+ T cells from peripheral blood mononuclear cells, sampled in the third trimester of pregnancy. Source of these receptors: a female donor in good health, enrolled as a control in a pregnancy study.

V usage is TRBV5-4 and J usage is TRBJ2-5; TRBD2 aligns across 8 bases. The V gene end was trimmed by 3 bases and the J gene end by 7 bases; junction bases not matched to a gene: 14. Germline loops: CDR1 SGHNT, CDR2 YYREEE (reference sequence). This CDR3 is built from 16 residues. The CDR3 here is CASSSKRGSREATQYF. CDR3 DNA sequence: TGTGCCAGCAGCTCTAAGCGGGGGAGCCGCGAGGCGACCCAGTACTTC.

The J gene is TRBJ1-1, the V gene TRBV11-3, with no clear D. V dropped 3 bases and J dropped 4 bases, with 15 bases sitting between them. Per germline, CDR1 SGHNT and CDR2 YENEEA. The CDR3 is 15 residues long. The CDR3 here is CASSLSEATGTEAFF. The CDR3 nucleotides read TGTGCCAGCAGCTTGTCTGAGGCGACGGGCACTGAAGCTTTCTTT.

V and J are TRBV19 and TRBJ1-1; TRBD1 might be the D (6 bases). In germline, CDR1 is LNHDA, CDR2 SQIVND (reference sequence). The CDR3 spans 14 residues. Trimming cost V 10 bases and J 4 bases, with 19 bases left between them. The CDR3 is CATGRGATATEAFF. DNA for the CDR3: TGTGCCACCGGGCGGGGGGCTACCGCCACTGAAGCTTTCTTT.

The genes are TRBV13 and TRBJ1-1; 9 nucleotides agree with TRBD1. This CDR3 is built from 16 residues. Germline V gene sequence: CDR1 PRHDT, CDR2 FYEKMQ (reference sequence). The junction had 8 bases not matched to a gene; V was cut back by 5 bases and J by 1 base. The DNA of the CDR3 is TGTGCCAGCAGCCGGACAGGGGCAAGGGGGAACACTGAAGCTTTCTTT. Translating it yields CASSRTGARGNTEAFF.

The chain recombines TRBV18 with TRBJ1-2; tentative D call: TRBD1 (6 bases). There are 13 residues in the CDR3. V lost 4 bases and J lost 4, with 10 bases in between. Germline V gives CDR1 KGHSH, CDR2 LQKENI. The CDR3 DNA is TGTGCCAGCTCACGCGGGGGGGCCTATGGCTACACCTTC. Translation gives CASSRGGAYGYTF.

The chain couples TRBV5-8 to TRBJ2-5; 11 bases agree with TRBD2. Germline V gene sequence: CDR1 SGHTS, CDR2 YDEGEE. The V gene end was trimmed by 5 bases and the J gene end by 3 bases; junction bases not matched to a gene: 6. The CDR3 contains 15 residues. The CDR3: CASSTGLAAKETQYF. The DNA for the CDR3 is TGTGCCAGCAGTACGGGACTAGCGGCCAAAGAGACCCAGTACTTC.

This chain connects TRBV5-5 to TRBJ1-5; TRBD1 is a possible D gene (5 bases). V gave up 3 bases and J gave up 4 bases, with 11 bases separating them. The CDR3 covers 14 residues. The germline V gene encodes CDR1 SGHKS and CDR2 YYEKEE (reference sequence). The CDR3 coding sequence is TGTGCCAGCAGCTGGGAACAGGCGAATCAGCCCCAGCATTTT. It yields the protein CASSWEQANQPQHF.

The CDR3 protein is CASSLAGGYQETQYF. Here the CDR3 DNA reads TGTGCCAGCAGCTTAGCGGGGGGATACCAAGAGACCCAGTACTTC. The V gene is TRBV7-2, the J gene TRBJ2-5; a possible D gene is TRBD2 (6 bases). Trimming left V 0 bases short and J 0 bases short, with 8 bases between. CDR3 length: 15 amino acids. Germline-derived CDR1 and CDR2 are SGHTA and FQGNSA.

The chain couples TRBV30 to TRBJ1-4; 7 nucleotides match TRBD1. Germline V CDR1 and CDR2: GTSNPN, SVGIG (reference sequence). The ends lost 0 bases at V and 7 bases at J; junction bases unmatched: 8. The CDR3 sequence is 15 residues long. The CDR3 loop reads CAWSVLGQGGEKLFF. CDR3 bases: TGTGCCTGGAGTGTACTTGGGCAGGGGGGTGAAAAACTGTTTTTT.

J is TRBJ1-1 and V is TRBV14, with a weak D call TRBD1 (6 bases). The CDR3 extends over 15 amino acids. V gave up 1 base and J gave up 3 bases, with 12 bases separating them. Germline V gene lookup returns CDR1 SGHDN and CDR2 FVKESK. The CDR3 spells CASSQAGKGDTEAFF. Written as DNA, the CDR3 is TGTGCCAGCAGCCAAGCAGGGAAGGGGGACACTGAAGCTTTCTTT.

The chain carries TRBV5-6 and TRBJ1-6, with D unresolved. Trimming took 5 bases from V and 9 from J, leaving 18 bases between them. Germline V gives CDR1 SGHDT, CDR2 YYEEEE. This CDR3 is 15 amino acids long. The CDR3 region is CASRLTQAGSSPLHF. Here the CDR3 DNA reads TGTGCCAGCAGATTGACCCAGGCAGGCAGTTCACCCCTCCACTTT.

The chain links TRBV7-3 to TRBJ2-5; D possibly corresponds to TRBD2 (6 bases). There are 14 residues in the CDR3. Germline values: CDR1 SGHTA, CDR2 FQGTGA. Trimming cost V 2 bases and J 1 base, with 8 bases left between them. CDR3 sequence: CASSLGGTQETQYF. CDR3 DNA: TGTGCCAGCAGCTTAGGGGGGACCCAAGAGACCCAGTACTTC.

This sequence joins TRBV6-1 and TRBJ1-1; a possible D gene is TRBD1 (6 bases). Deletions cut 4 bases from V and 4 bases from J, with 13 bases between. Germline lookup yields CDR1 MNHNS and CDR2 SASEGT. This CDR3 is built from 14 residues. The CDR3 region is CASSGTGIATEAFF. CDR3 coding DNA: TGTGCCAGCAGTGGTACAGGGATCGCCACTGAAGCTTTCTTT.

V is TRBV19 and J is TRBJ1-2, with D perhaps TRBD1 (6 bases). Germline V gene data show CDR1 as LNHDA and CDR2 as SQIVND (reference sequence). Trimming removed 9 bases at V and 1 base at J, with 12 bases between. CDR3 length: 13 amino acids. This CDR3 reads CASLQGDNYGYTF. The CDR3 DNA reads TGTGCCAGCTTACAGGGAGATAACTATGGCTACACCTTC. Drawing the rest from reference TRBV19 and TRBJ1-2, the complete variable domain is DGGITQSPKYLFRKEGQNVTLSCEQNLNHDAMYWYRQDPGQGLRLIYYSQIVNDFQKGDIAEGYSVSREKKESFPLTVTSAQKNPTAFYLCASLQGDNYGYTFGSGTRLTVV.